The 24 T cell receptor beta chains given below trace back to one sample, sequenced in a study of T cell responses to AZD1222 COVID-19 vaccine. Profiling relied on immunoSEQ multiplex PCR, and the TCRdb table lists in-frame clones only, not all of them. This sample carries about 120,000 clones, over 75% of them seen once, and the ten largest clones take approximately 4%. This specimen consisted of peripheral blood, obtained on day 0 of MenACWY control vaccination. The receptors here all came from an adult in good health.

This chain uses TRBV6-2 or TRBV6-3 with TRBJ1-1; D possibly corresponds to TRBD1 (6 bases). The V end lost 6 bases, the J end lost 7 bases, and 30 bases lay between the germline ends. CDR3 length equals 18 residues. The V gene's germline CDR1 is MNHEY and CDR2 SVGEGT. CDR3 DNA: TGTGCCAGCAGCCGTACCACCGATTTTAGACCGCGACAGGATGAAGCTTTCTTT. Translating gives CASSRTTDFRPRQDEAFF.

The chain recombines TRBV4-2 with TRBJ2-7, with 11 bases fitting TRBD1. J lost 2 bases, V lost 0 bases, and 3 bases had no gene match. Germline lookup yields CDR1 LGHNA and CDR2 YNFKEQ. The CDR3 sequence is 16 residues long. The CDR3 bases are TGTGCCAGCAGCCAAGAATTGGGACAGGGGGCCTACGAGCAGTACTTC. Translated, it gives CASSQELGQGAYEQYF.

CDR3 region: CASSLGTLVQDEQYF. In DNA form, the CDR3 reads TGTGCCAGCAGCCTTGGGACACTTGTACAGGACGAGCAGTACTTC. V is TRBV9 and J is TRBJ2-7, with TRBD1 as a possible D gene (6 bases). This CDR3 comprises 15 residues. Germline lookup yields CDR1 SGDLS and CDR2 YYNGEE. V was clipped by 4 bases and J by 5 bases, with 19 bases between them.

The chain links TRBV6-2 or TRBV6-3 to TRBJ1-2, with D uncertain. CDR3 size: 14 residues. CDR1 is MNHEY, CDR2 SVGEGT, per germline. Trimming removed 5 bases from V and 5 bases from J, with 15 bases in between. The CDR3 here is CASSASPRYYGYTF. CDR3 nucleotides: TGTGCCAGCAGTGCATCGCCCAGATATTATGGCTACACCTTC.

The chain uses TRBV27 and TRBJ2-3; 8 bases are shared with TRBD2. This CDR3 region has 16 residues. CDR1 and CDR2 from the germline V gene are MNHEY and SMNVEV (reference sequence). V shed 1 base and J 4 bases; nucleotides not matched to a gene: 7. The CDR3 protein is CASSLLVGLDADTQYF. The CDR3 DNA follows: TGTGCCAGCAGTTTATTAGTGGGACTAGACGCAGATACGCAGTATTTT.

The rearrangement joins TRBV12-3 or TRBV12-4 to TRBJ1-5; no definite D call. This CDR3 has 11 amino acids. The V end lost 3 bases, the J end lost 6 bases, and 3 bases lay between the germline ends. The CDR3 reads CASSFGQPQHF. DNA for the CDR3: TGTGCCAGCAGTTTTGGTCAGCCCCAGCATTTT.

V is TRBV5-1 and J is TRBJ1-2; tentative D call: TRBD1 (6 bases). Deletions cut 3 bases from V and 2 bases from J, with 8 bases between. This CDR3 spans 13 amino acids. Germline V gene sequence: CDR1 SGHRS, CDR2 YFSETQ. Written as DNA, the CDR3 is TGCGCCAGCAGCTGGGGGACAAACTATGGCTACACCTTC. Translated: CASSWGTNYGYTF.

The chain uses TRBV24-1 and TRBJ2-3; D remains ambiguous. Trimming shortened V by 0 bases and J by 0 bases, and 9 bases separated the two germline ends. Germline CDR1 is KGHDR and CDR2 is SFDVKD. The CDR3 sequence is 16 residues long. DNA of the CDR3: TGTGCCACCAGTGATTTGCCGGATTCGAGCACAGATACGCAGTATTTT. Encoded protein: CATSDLPDSSTDTQYF.

As concerns this clone: Distinct nucleotide sequences in the sample also encode this CDR3. The chain couples TRBV7-9 to TRBJ1-1; D remains unclear. The CDR3 has 13 residues. Between the trimmed V and J ends, which lost 3 bases and 6 bases, there was a span of 11 bases. Germline lookup yields CDR1 SEHNR and CDR2 FQNEAQ (reference sequence). CDR3 bases: TGTGCCAGCAGCTTGGTGGGGAGGCCTGAAGCTTTCTTT. Its translation is CASSLVGRPEAFF.

The rearrangement links TRBV11-3 to TRBJ2-5; TRBD1 aligns across 8 bases. CDR1 is SGHNT and CDR2 is YENEEA in the germline V gene. The length of the CDR3 is 16 residues. J lost 4 bases, V lost 1 base, and 8 bases had no gene match. CDR3 bases: TGTGCCAGCAGCTTAGCGTCCCAGCAGGGGGCAGAGACCCAGTACTTC. This gives the protein CASSLASQQGAETQYF. The whole variable domain, remainder taken from reference TRBV11-3 and TRBJ2-5, is EAGVVQSPRYKIIEKKQPVAFWCNPISGHNTLYWYLQNLGQGPELLIRYENEEAVDDSQLPKDRFSAERLKGVDSTLKIQPAELGDSAVYLCASSLASQQGAETQYFGPGTRLLVL.

This sequence joins TRBV9 and TRBJ1-5; 8 bases are shared with TRBD1. J lost 5 bases, V lost 3 bases, and 1 base had no gene match. The CDR3 totals 13 residues. The germline V gene encodes CDR1 SGDLS and CDR2 YYNGEE. The CDR3 is CASSATGDQPQHF. The CDR3, as DNA: TGTGCCAGCAGCGCGACAGGGGATCAGCCCCAGCATTTT.

The rearrangement uses TRBV5-1 and TRBJ2-2, with D unclear. Looked up from germline, CDR1 is SGHRS and CDR2 is YFSETQ. The CDR3 runs to 14 residues. The germline V and J ends were trimmed by 2 bases and 0 bases, with 5 bases remaining between them. This CDR3 is CASSFSANTGELFF. In DNA form, the CDR3 reads TGCGCCAGCAGCTTTTCAGCGAACACCGGGGAGCTGTTTTTT. Drawing the rest from reference TRBV5-1 and TRBJ2-2, the complete variable domain is KAGVTQTPRYLIKTRGQQVTLSCSPISGHRSVSWYQQTPGQGLQFLFEYFSETQRNKGNFPGRFSGRQFSNSRSEMNVSTLELGDSALYLCASSFSANTGELFFGEGSRLTVL.

The chain recombines TRBV6-2 or TRBV6-3 with TRBJ2-7, with 9 bases that match TRBD1. Germline CDR1 reads MNHEY; CDR2 reads SVGEGT. J was trimmed by 5 bases and V by 5 bases; bases with no gene match: 1. This CDR3 is built from 12 residues. The CDR3 reads CASSGTGNEQYF. The CDR3 bases are TGTGCCAGCAGTGGGACAGGGAACGAGCAGTACTTC.

This clone was seen only once. The rearrangement links TRBV5-4 to TRBJ1-4; no clear D gene. Germline lookup yields CDR1 SGHNT and CDR2 YYREEE (reference sequence). The CDR3 has 18 amino acids. Trimming pared 3 bases from V and 2 bases from J, leaving 20 bases between. This CDR3 reads CASSSTTEVGSTNEKLFF. DNA for the CDR3: TGTGCCAGCAGCTCTACCACAGAAGTCGGCTCGACTAATGAAAAACTGTTTTTT.

V and J are TRBV7-2 and TRBJ2-3; 9 bases are a match to TRBD1. The ends lost 5 bases at V and 3 bases at J; junction bases unmatched: 3. Germline V gene lookup returns CDR1 SGHTA and CDR2 FQGNSA. The CDR3 length is 14 residues. The DNA of the CDR3 is TGTGCCAGCAGCCCCGGGACAGGGACAGATACGCAGTATTTT. Amino acids: CASSPGTGTDTQYF.

The sample holds one count of this clone. This sequence joins TRBV18 and TRBJ1-2, with D uncertain. CDR1 and CDR2 (germline): KGHSH, LQKENI. The CDR3 contains 14 residues. Trimming took off 6 bases at V and 2 bases at J, with 13 bases between the two ends. CDR3 amino acids: CASSPGPRNYGYTF. Written as DNA, the CDR3 is TGTGCCAGCTCGCCCGGGCCGAGGAACTATGGCTACACCTTC.

V gene TRBV6-1 combines with J gene TRBJ2-2, with D possibly being TRBD1 or TRBD2 (5 bases each). Germline CDR1 reads MNHNS; CDR2 reads SASEGT. V dropped 3 bases and J dropped 4 bases, with 18 bases sitting between them. This CDR3 has 17 residues. CDR3: CASSDGLQGATTGELFF. The CDR3 coding sequence is TGTGCCAGCAGTGACGGTCTGCAGGGAGCTACCACCGGGGAGCTGTTTTTT.

The chain combines TRBV3-1 (or the pseudogene TRBV3-2) with TRBJ1-1, with D perhaps TRBD1 (6 bases). The germline V and J ends were trimmed by 2 bases and 1 base, with 8 bases remaining between them. Germline V gene data show CDR1 as LGHDT and CDR2 as YNNKEL (reference sequence). This CDR3 comprises 14 residues. The CDR3 sequence: CASSQTDRNTEAFF. CDR3 in DNA: TGTGCCAGCAGCCAAACGGACAGGAACACTGAAGCTTTCTTT.

The rearrangement uses TRBV7-9 and TRBJ1-4; 9 nucleotides agree with TRBD1. This CDR3 contains 14 residues. The V gene's germline CDR1 is SEHNR and CDR2 FQNEAQ (reference sequence). J gave up 8 bases and V 5 bases, and 6 bases lay outside the gene matches. CDR3 bases: TGTGCCAGCAGCCCCGGACAGGGGAGCGAAAAACTGTTTTTT. As protein: CASSPGQGSEKLFF.

The chain joins TRBV3-1 (or the pseudogene TRBV3-2) to TRBJ1-1, with 7 bases identical to TRBD1. V dropped 1 base and J dropped 4; count of bases not matched to a gene: 9. The CDR3 has 16 residues. The germline V gene has CDR1 LGHDT and CDR2 YNNKEL (reference sequence). CDR3: CASSQGTFRGTTEAFF. CDR3 coding DNA: TGTGCCAGCAGCCAAGGCACGTTCAGGGGGACCACTGAAGCTTTCTTT.

V is TRBV6-2 or TRBV6-3 and J is TRBJ2-4; D perhaps matches TRBD1 (6 bases). Germline V CDR1 and CDR2: MNHEY, SVGEGT. V was shortened by 4 bases and J by 0 bases, with 16 bases between the two germline ends. The CDR3 sequence is 17 residues long. The CDR3 reads CASSSRRGALAKNIQYF. CDR3 bases: TGTGCCAGCAGTTCTCGCAGGGGAGCCCTAGCCAAAAACATTCAGTACTTC.

The rearrangement uses TRBV19 and TRBJ1-2; TRBD1 matches at 10 bases. CDR3 length equals 17 residues. The germline V gene encodes CDR1 LNHDA and CDR2 SQIVND (reference sequence). The V and J ends lost 6 bases and 4 bases, in that order; junction bases with no gene match: 14. CDR3 region: CASSMAGQGSLSYGYTF. DNA of the CDR3: TGTGCCAGTAGCATGGCGGGACAGGGGTCGTTGAGCTATGGCTACACCTTC.

This clone occurred a few times. The CDR3 sequence: CSVDGSTANYGYTF. The CDR3 coding sequence is TGCAGCGTTGACGGCTCAACAGCTAACTATGGCTACACCTTC. This chain connects TRBV29-1 to TRBJ1-2; no clear D gene. The CDR3 consists of 14 residues. V was trimmed by 3 bases and J by 0 bases, leaving 11 bases between them. Looked up from germline, CDR1 is SQVTM and CDR2 is ANQGSEA.

The gene calls are TRBV2 and TRBJ1-5, with 9 positions matching TRBD1. The CDR3 totals 17 residues. CDR1 and CDR2 from the germline V gene are SNHLY and FYNNEI. V lost 6 bases and J lost 2; bases outside the gene matches: 11. The DNA for the CDR3 is TGTGCCAGCAGGGAACAGGGGGCGGGAGGTCGCAATCAGCCCCAGCATTTT. Its translation is CASREQGAGGRNQPQHF. Complete variable domain (other parts from reference TRBV2 and TRBJ1-5): EPEVTQTPSHQVTQMGQEVILRCVPISNHLYFYWYRQILGQKVEFLVSFYNNEISEKSEIFDDQFSVERPDGSNFTLKIRSTKLEDSAMYFCASREQGAGGRNQPQHFGDGTRLSIL.